This T cell receptor beta chain appears in the sequencing data of a study of read filtering for tumor transcriptome and immune sequencing (TCRdb year 2020). Regarding the research as a whole: The cohort had roughly 17 male and 14 female patients with a mean age of around 66 years, ranging from about 45 to 90. By revised international staging, fewer than ten patients were R-ISS I, about 17 were R-ISS II and 6 or 7 were R-ISS III. Whole-transcriptome libraries were prepared with the TruSeq RNA Access Library Prep Kit after DNase treatment. TCR-region mapped reads per sample ranged from about 3.5 to 11 million with IR-seq versus only about 75 to 1,400 with RNA-seq. The study compared TCR repertoires from targeted immune repertoire sequencing and bulk whole-transcriptome sequencing run on the same bone marrow samples. One of the main goals was to work out a read-filtering strategy for immune repertoire data, in particular whether clonotypes backed by only a single read should be removed.

General study outcomes and caveats: Single-read clonotypes made up roughly four fifths of clonotypes but only about 3.5% of total reads in IR-seq, compared with approximately 70% of clonotypes and roughly 45% of reads in RNA-seq. IR-seq captured clonotypes at much higher depth and more reliably than RNA-seq, and smaller IR-seq throughput sufficed to identify most shared clonotypes. The correlation between IR-seq and RNA-seq shared clonotype proportions was increased by removal of single-read clonotypes. The sorted CD138-negative fraction was composed of a mixed bone marrow immune population rather than of purified T cells.

This clonotype was seen a single time. It has no known antigen specificity. This may arise from a read error, as a much more abundant clone is one base away. Every patient had bone marrow sampled at the time of active disease. Ficoll-Hypaque density gradient centrifugation was used to isolate bone marrow mononuclear cells. To remove myeloma plasma cells, the cells were labeled with CD138 magnetic microbeads on a MACS separator, and CD138-negative cells were then collected by negative selection. Flow cytometry on an Attune NxT with CD138 antibodies was used to check the purity of the isolated cells. TRIzol reagent was used to extract total RNA, which was then quantified with a NanoDrop spectrophotometer. For each patient, the CD138-negative bone marrow sample underwent paired RNA-seq and IR-seq. TCR libraries were built from 400 to 450 ng RNA with the Immunoverse kit, using molecular barcoded adaptors covering alpha/delta and beta/gamma chains. TCR library preparation used the same RNA that went into transcriptome sequencing. Sequencing of TCR libraries was carried out on an Illumina HiSeq 4000 with 2 x 150 cycles. The authors' pipeline ran thus. With MiXCR, TCR reads were aligned to human V, D, J and C references and assembled into CDR3 clonotypes, with quality filtering and error correction included. The tcR package in R was used to analyze clonotype counts and gene usage diversity. For inspection of raw mapping reads, RNA-seq reads were mapped by STAR aligner version 2.5.3a onto GRCh37 of the human genome. To test how sequencing depth affects detected clonotypes, IR-seq fastq files were randomly downsampled with Seqtk 1.3. TCRdb cleaned the public reads at Q25 with fastp, built clones with MiXCR and kept in-frame beta chains. One record per CDR3 amino acid sequence lists the most common genes and DNA. These V and J calls originate from TCRdb's pipeline instead of the authors' own analysis. Recorded for this sample are about 24,000 distinct CDR3 sequences; 22% of them occurred a single time. Around 49% of the sample belongs to the ten largest clones.

The CDR3 goes from the cysteine to the phenylalanine over 11 residues. Left in the record is the CDR3 DNA by itself, 33 bases read in frame from the first base. Sequences SNHLY (CDR1) and FYNNEI (CDR2) are obtained from the germline V gene. This sequence uses TRBV2 and TRBJ1-4, and TRBD1 matches 8 of the central bases. This sequence was found in a donor at least 40 years old with multiple myeloma. The sequencing input was a population of CD138-negative cells sorted from bone marrow. The label giving this sample's cell subset or site can be read as: bone marrow mononuclear cells depleted of CD138+ plasma/myeloma cells by negative magnetic selection. The CDR3 region has the sequence CASSEDRGLLF. The nucleotide sequence reads TGTGCCAGCAGTGAAGACAGGGGGTTGCTTTTT. Here the CDR3 is joined to the reference TRBV2 and TRBJ1-4 genes, and the full variable domain is: EPEVTQTPSHQVTQMGQEVILRCVPISNHLYFYWYRQILGQKVEFLVSFYNNEISEKSEIFDDQFSVERPDGSNFTLKIRSTKLEDSAMYFCASSEDRGLLFGSGTQLSVL.